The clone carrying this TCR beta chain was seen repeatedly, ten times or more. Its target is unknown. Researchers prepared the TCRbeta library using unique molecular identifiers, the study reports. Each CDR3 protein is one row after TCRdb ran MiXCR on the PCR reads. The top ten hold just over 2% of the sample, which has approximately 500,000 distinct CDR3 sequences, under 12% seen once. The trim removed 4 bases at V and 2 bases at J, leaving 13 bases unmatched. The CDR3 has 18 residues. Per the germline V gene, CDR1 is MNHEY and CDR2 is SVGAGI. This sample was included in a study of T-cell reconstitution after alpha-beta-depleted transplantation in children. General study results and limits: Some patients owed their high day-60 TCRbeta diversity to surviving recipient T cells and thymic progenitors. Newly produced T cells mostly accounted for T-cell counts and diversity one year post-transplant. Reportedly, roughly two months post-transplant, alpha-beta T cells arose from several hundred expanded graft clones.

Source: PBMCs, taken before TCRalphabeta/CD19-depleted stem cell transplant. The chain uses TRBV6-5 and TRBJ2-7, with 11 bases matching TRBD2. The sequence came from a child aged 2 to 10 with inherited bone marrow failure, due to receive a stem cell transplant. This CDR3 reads CASSSPGGTSGYTYEQYF. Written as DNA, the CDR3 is TGTGCCAGCAGTTCCCCCGGGGGGACTAGCGGTTATACCTACGAGCAGTACTTC.